This TCR beta chain was identified in a study of blood T cell repertoires in COVID-19. The V and J ends lost 8 bases and 8 bases, in that order; junction bases with no gene match: 7. This CDR3 comprises 13 residues. Per germline, CDR1 SGHTA and CDR2 FQGNSA. In the authors' workflow: Reference gene primer amplification yielded estimated nucleated cell counts. Method: immunoSEQ multiplex PCR; TCRdb's copy keeps in-frame clones and lacks some. Clone size and the V and J calls come from that table; the DNA yielded D and trimming. This table has about 160,000 clones, approximately 85% appearing once. This clone was observed a handful of times.

The TCR comes from an elderly man with COVID-19, enrolled during active disease. Source material: peripheral blood. This chain joins TRBV7-2 and TRBJ1-4; 8 bases map to TRBD1. The CDR3 spells CASSRTGREKLFF. CDR3 nucleotide sequence: TGTGCCAGCTCTAGGACAGGGAGGGAAAAACTGTTTTTT.